Listed below are T cell receptor beta chains from one sample, sequenced in a study of T cells in Graves' hyperthyroidism and ophthalmopathy. One entry per CDR3 protein, called by TCRdb with MiXCR from the multiplex PCR reads. The profile shows roughly 380,000 distinct CDR3 sequences, around 13% of them singletons. The specimen sequenced was blood. The receptors shown here come from a woman aged 55-69 years with Graves' hyperthyroidism. Each CDR3 is given with its conserved first and last residue. Fields, in order: D gene, V gene, clone size, J gene, CDR3 protein, CDR3 DNA. A D gene is named only where the DNA matches it firmly. Part of the rows lack a size; the others show once, few, many or a class for expanded clones.

-	TRBV28	many	TRBJ2-3	CASLTLKNGDTQYF	TGTGCCAGCCTCACGCTAAAGAACGGGGATACGCAGTATTTT
-	TRBV12-3/TRBV12-4	many	TRBJ2-1	CASSFNPGSYNEQFF	TGTGCCAGCAGTTTCAACCCTGGGTCCTACAATGAGCAGTTCTTC
TRBD1	TRBV5-1	-	TRBJ2-6	CASSLTGGFGANVLTF	TGCGCCAGCAGCTTGACAGGGGGCTTTGGGGCCAACGTCCTGACTTTC
-	TRBV12-3/TRBV12-4	-	TRBJ2-5	CASSQDALGPRGKTQYF	TGTGCCAGCAGCCAAGATGCACTCGGACCAAGGGGAAAGACCCAGTACTTC
-	TRBV5-1	many	TRBJ2-3	CASGLYGQETDTQYF	TGCGCCAGCGGGTTGTACGGTCAGGAAACAGATACGCAGTATTTT
-	TRBV7-2	many	TRBJ1-1	CASSLMGWGTEAFF	TGTGCCAGCAGCTTAATGGGGTGGGGCACTGAAGCTTTCTTT
-	TRBV12-3/TRBV12-4	-	TRBJ2-3	CASSLGRRPSTDTQYF	TGTGCCAGCAGTTTGGGGCGCAGACCCAGCACAGATACGCAGTATTTT
TRBD2	TRBV5-1	few	TRBJ2-6	CASSLGSSGSSGANVLTF	TGCGCCAGCAGCTTGGGGTCTAGCGGGAGCTCTGGGGCCAACGTCCTGACTTTC
-	TRBV5-4	few	TRBJ2-3	CASRGGAPSTDTQYF	TGTGCCAGCAGGGGTGGGGCACCGAGCACAGATACGCAGTATTTT
TRBD2	TRBV28	many	TRBJ2-1	CATRAGRGYYNEQFF	TGTGCCACCAGAGCGGGACGGGGTTACTACAATGAGCAGTTCTTC
-	TRBV19	few	TRBJ1-3	CASKRLISGNTIYF	TGTGCCAGTAAAAGGTTAATCTCTGGAAACACCATATATTTT
TRBD2	TRBV2	many	TRBJ2-3	CASSLTSGLSTDTQYF	TGTGCCAGCAGCCTGACTAGCGGGCTCAGCACAGATACGCAGTATTTT
TRBD1	TRBV4-2	-	TRBJ2-2	CASSQDLLDRGRLSTGELFF	TGTGCCAGCAGCCAAGATCTCCTGGACAGGGGGCGGTTATCCACCGGGGAGCTGTTTTTT
TRBD2	TRBV11-2	many	TRBJ2-1	CASRTSGRGQDEQFF	TGTGCCAGCAGAACTAGCGGGAGAGGTCAAGATGAGCAGTTCTTC
-	TRBV7-9	many	TRBJ2-1	CASSFRGGRVPEEFF	TGTGCCAGCAGCTTCCGTGGGGGGCGCGTCCCTGAGGAATTCTTC
-	TRBV24-1	many	TRBJ2-5	CATSDQRETQCF	TGTGCCACCAGTGATCAAAGGGAGACCCAGTGCTTC
-	TRBV7-9	-	TRBJ2-1	CASIPRGRDEQFF	TGTGCCAGCATCCCCCGGGGGCGGGATGAGCAGTTCTTC
-	TRBV20-1	-	TRBJ1-6	CSAIPSQMTSPLHF	TGCAGTGCTATCCCAAGCCAAATGACTTCACCCCTCCACTTT